The clone carrying this T cell receptor (beta chain) showed up many times. Its antigen remains unknown. Germline values: CDR1 SEHNR, CDR2 FQNEAQ (reference sequence). V shed 5 bases, J shed 6 bases, and the junction held 6 bases outside the gene matches. The CDR3 loop spans 13 amino acids. TCR beta CDR3 regions were amplified from RNA transcripts. First-round RT-PCR with HTBI primers preceded a second-round multiplex PCR. TCRdb processed the multiplex PCR reads anew with MiXCR; each CDR3 protein has one entry. The sample has around 520,000 distinct CDR3 sequences, under 45% seen once; the top ten hold about 4%. This entry is derived from a study of Graves' ophthalmopathy and Graves' hyperthyroidism. On the study more broadly: Ophthalmopathy not arising within 18 months of follow-up defined hyperthyroidism as stable. Study-level results: This model predicted ophthalmopathy progression (sensitivity 65% to 71%, specificity about 72%).

The sequenced sample consisted of peripheral blood or thyroid tissue (not recorded which). This receptor was identified in an adult man with Graves' hyperthyroidism. The V call is TRBV7-9, the J call TRBJ1-1; 7 bases line up with TRBD1. The DNA of the CDR3 is TGTGCCAGCAGCACCAGGGGGACGTCTGAAGCTTTCTTT. It codes for CASSTRGTSEAFF. Full variable domain (rest looked up from reference TRBV7-9 and TRBJ1-1): DTGVSQNPRHKITKRGQNVTFRCDPISEHNRLYWYRQTLGQGPEFLTYFQNEAQLEKSRLLSDRFSAERPKGSFSTLEIQRTEQGDSAMYLCASSTRGTSEAFFGQGTRLTVV.